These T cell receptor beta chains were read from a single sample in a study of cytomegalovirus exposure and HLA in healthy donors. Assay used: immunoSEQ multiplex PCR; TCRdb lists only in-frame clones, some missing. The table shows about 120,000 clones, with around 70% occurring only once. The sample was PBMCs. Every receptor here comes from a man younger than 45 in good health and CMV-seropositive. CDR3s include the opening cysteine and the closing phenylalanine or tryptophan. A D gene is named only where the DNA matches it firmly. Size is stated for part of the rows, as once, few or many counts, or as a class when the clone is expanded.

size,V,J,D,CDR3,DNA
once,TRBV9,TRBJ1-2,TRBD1,CASSVRAGTGLFTGYDYGYTF,TGTGCCAGCAGCGTACGGGCAGGGACAGGGTTATTTACGGGGTATGACTATGGCTACACCTTC
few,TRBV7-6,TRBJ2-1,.,CASSFRTSYNEQFF,TGTGCCAGCAGCTTCAGGACTTCCTACAATGAGCAGTTCTTC
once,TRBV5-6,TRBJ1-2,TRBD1,CASSYVLIGTGVRGYTF,TGTGCCAGCAGCTACGTTTTAATCGGGACAGGGGTTAGAGGCTACACCTTC
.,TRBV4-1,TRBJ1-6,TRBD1,CASSLRDRGDSPLHF,TGCGCCAGCAGCCTTCGGGACAGGGGTGATTCACCCCTCCACTTT
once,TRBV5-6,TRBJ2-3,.,CASSLVASGTDTQYF,TGTGCCAGCAGCTTGGTTGCTAGCGGCACAGATACGCAGTATTTT
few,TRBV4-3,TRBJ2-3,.,CASSQERTDTQYF,TGCGCCAGCAGCCAAGAACGGACAGATACGCAGTATTTT
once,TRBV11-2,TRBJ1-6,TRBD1,CASSPGTAYNSPLHF,TGTGCCAGCAGCCCTGGGACAGCCTATAATTCACCCCTCCACTTT
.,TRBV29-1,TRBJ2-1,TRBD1,CSVEPGTAPNEQFF,TGCAGCGTTGAACCCGGGACAGCCCCCAATGAGCAGTTCTTC
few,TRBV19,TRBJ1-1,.,CALFKPGNTEAFF,TGTGCCCTGTTCAAACCAGGTAACACTGAAGCTTTCTTT
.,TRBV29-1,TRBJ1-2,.,CSVGGSNYGYTF,TGCAGCGTGGGGGGTTCTAACTATGGCTACACCTTC
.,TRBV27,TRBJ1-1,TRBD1,CASRILRPPTGSPGTEAFF,TGTGCCAGCAGAATCCTTCGACCTCCGACAGGGAGTCCGGGAACTGAAGCTTTCTTT
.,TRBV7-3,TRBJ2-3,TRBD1,CASSLRGARGNTDTQYF,TGTGCCAGCAGCTTAAGGGGAGCCAGGGGGAATACAGATACGCAGTATTTT
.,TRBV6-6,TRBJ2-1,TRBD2,CASSPVEREDYNEQFF,TGTGCCAGCAGTCCGGTCGAGCGGGAGGATTACAATGAGCAGTTCTTC
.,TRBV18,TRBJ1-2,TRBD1,CASSPRQGGDLYGYTF,TGTGCCAGCTCACCCCGACAGGGTGGGGACCTCTATGGCTACACCTTC
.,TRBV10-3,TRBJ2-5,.,CAISESTDSPQETQYF,TGTGCCATCAGTGAGTCGACAGACAGTCCTCAAGAGACCCAGTACTTC
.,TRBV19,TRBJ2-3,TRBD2,CASRVLWTGLAVTDTQYF,TGTGCCAGTAGGGTACTCTGGACGGGACTAGCGGTCACAGATACGCAGTATTTT
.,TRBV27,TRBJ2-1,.,CASSPTPRVRNNEQFF,TGTGCCAGCAGCCCCACCCCTCGGGTGCGGAACAATGAGCAGTTCTTC
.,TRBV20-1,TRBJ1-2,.,CSAVRDGYTF,TGCAGTGCTGTCAGGGATGGCTACACCTTC
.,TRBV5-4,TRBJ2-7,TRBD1,CASSSPGQASYEQYF,TGTGCCAGCAGCTCACCGGGACAGGCGTCCTACGAGCAGTACTTC
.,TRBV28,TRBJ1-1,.,CASSLGRTNTEAFF,TGTGCCAGCAGTTTAGGCAGAACGAACACTGAAGCTTTCTTT
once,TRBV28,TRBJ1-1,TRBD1,CASSSVVASGTGGHTEAFF,TGTGCCAGCAGTTCCGTGGTGGCCTCCGGGACAGGGGGCCACACTGAAGCTTTCTTT
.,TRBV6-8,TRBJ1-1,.,CASSYPKVTTKGEGLNTEAFF,TGTGCCAGCAGTTACCCGAAGGTTACGACGAAGGGGGAGGGGTTGAACACTGAAGCTTTCTTT
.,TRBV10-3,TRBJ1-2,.,CAIMGGAGYTF,TGTGCCATCATGGGGGGGGCTGGCTACACCTTC
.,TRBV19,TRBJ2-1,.,CASSIGRGINEQFF,TGTGCCAGTAGTATAGGGCGAGGGATAAATGAGCAGTTCTTC
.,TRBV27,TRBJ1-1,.,CASRPTGNTEAFF,TGTGCCAGCAGGCCGACAGGGAACACTGAAGCTTTCTTT
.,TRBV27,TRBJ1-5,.,CASSLFGISNQPQHF,TGTGCCAGCAGTTTATTCGGGATAAGCAATCAGCCCCAGCATTTT
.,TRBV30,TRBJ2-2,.,CAWSVRDGELFF,TGTGCCTGGAGTGTACGGGACGGGGAGCTGTTTTTT